This T cell receptor beta chain was captured in a study of cytomegalovirus exposure and HLA in healthy donors (TCRdb year 2017). Regarding the complete study: According to a later analysis, one platform produced both the 100 to 150 validation repertoires and the 666 repertoires of the first cohort. Besides the first cohort of more than 650 subjects, a separate validation cohort made up of roughly 120 different subjects was used. High-throughput TCR immunosequencing, statistical association of individual TCRs with disease status, and machine learning were combined to predict cytomegalovirus infection status. The study aimed to test whether signatures of past pathogen exposure could be identified by cataloging public T cell receptors. What the research found in general, with its limitations: In a later analysis, TCRs clustered in the first cohort were found to also tend to co-occur in the approximately 120 validation repertoires, with approximately 94% of cluster scores above 0. Most TCR sequences were observed very rarely across donors, whereas some public TCRs were present in many individuals. The study gave a list of roughly 150 TCR beta chains associated with cytomegalovirus. A later analysis lacked HLA typing for the validation cohort, so it scored co-occurrence in that cohort across all 120 repertoires. The authors suggested that the approach could potentially be extended to other disease states and immunological phenotypes. In both the original and validation cohorts, the classifier was reported to diagnose cytomegalovirus status with high specificity and sensitivity. A few of the identified cytomegalovirus-associated TCR beta chains were confirmed in vitro to be specific for cytomegalovirus antigens.

The library was built by means of the immunoSEQ multiplex PCR assay. In the source study's methods: A statistical classification framework was built to diagnose cytomegalovirus status from the catalog of TCR beta chain sequences. The table was pulled from immuneACCESS by TCRdb, which kept in-frame rearrangements only. Such tables lose some clones; where checked, under half of the loss comes from unresolved V genes, and the rest has no known cause. V, J and clone size are taken as reported in that table, and D and trimming were inferred from the DNA itself. Here the sample has hundreds of thousands of clones; about nine tenths occur a single time. Roughly 0.75% of the sample comes from the top ten. The donors were included in the validation cohort of 130 or so subjects, a group kept apart from the roughly 670-subject first cohort. Of note for this clone: No antigen is known for it. Base qualities are missing; no much larger clone stands one base away.

The sequenced material came from PBMCs. The receptor's source is a woman aged 18-29 years in good health and CMV-seronegative.

CDR3 sequence: CASSQTWTGTHSGANVLTF. The nucleotides read TGTGCCAGCAGCCAAACCTGGACAGGGACCCACTCTGGGGCCAACGTCCTGACTTTC. The V and J genes are TRBV4-2 and TRBJ2-6; 8 bases in the middle match TRBD1. V trim: 2 bases; J trim: 0 bases; unmatched bases: 9. CDR1 and CDR2 were assigned from the germline V gene as LGHNA and YNFKEQ. The CDR3 covers 19 residues, taking in both the cysteine and the phenylalanine. The read is trimmed to its CDR3 DNA, 57 bases read in frame from base 1.